This entry lists 32 T cell receptor beta chains sequenced from one sample in a study of post-analysis software for immune sequencing data. General study findings and limits: Five TRBV segments occurring more often in patients than controls included TRBV5-6, TRBV5-1 and TRBV20-1.

Tagging with unique molecular identifiers was a feature of the TCR beta cDNA libraries. Each CDR3 protein is one row after TCRdb ran MiXCR on the PCR reads. This sample has over 150,000 distinct CDR3 sequences; around 28% occur once, and the top ten carry approximately 1.5%. No cognate antigen is known for these TCRs. Sequencing was carried out using blood. The receptor set was obtained from a girl aged 10 to 17 with multiple sclerosis.

This clonotype was counted ten times or more. The gene calls are TRBV6-5 and TRBJ1-4; weak D call: TRBD1 (6 bases). This CDR3 comprises 14 residues. V lost 4 bases to trimming and J lost 7 bases, with 13 bases between them. Germline V gives CDR1 MNHEY, CDR2 SVGAGI. The CDR3 bases are TGTGCCAGCAGTTCCCAGACAGGCCTTGAAAAACTGTTTTTT. It is translated as CASSSQTGLEKLFF.

V is TRBV5-6 and J is TRBJ1-2; D ambiguous. The CDR3 runs to 14 residues. With 6 bases removed from V and 2 bases from J, the gap between germline ends came to 14 bases. The germline gives CDR1 SGHDT, CDR2 YYEEEE. In DNA form, the CDR3 reads TGTGCCAGCAACCCGATCTGGCAGAACTATGGCTACACCTTC. Translated: CASNPIWQNYGYTF.

J is TRBJ2-5 and V is TRBV10-3; 8 nucleotides match TRBD1. Germline CDR1 is ENHRY and CDR2 is SYGVKD. CDR3 length: 14 residues. The V gene end was trimmed by 2 bases and the J gene end by 11 bases; junction bases not matched to a gene: 10. CDR3 loop: CAISEGDRGGEQYF. CDR3 nucleotide sequence: TGTGCCATCAGTGAGGGAGACAGGGGCGGTGAGCAGTACTTC.

The gene calls are TRBV30 and TRBJ1-1; the D gene is possibly TRBD1 (5 bases). Trimming left V 1 base short and J 3 bases short, with 9 bases between. CDR3 length: 13 residues. Germline values: CDR1 GTSNPN, CDR2 SVGIG (reference sequence). Written as DNA, the CDR3 is TGTGCCTGGAGTGGGGACCTCTACACTGAAGCTTTCTTT. Translation gives CAWSGDLYTEAFF. Combining the CDR3 with reference TRBV30 and TRBJ1-1 gives the whole variable domain SQTIHQWPATLVQPVGSPLSLECTVEGTSNPNLYWYRQAAGRGLQLLFYSVGIGQISSEVPQNLSASRPQDRQFILSSKKLLLSDSGFYLCAWSGDLYTEAFFGQGTRLTVV.

This rearrangement joins TRBV7-2 to TRBJ1-5; D is unresolved. There are 15 residues in the CDR3. The V and J ends lost 4 bases and 7 bases respectively, with 17 bases between them. Germline V lookup: CDR1 SGHTA, CDR2 FQGNSA. DNA for the CDR3: TGTGCCAGCAGCTCACGCACGGGATTCGGCCAGCCCCAGCATTTT. It codes for CASSSRTGFGQPQHF.

Comment on this clonotype: Just one base apart from a much larger clone, this may be a read error. V gene TRBV2 combines with J gene TRBJ2-1; 10 bases are shared with TRBD2. Germline loops: CDR1 SNHLY, CDR2 FYNNEI. CDR3 length equals 16 residues. The CDR3 here is CASCDLIAGGADEQFF. As DNA, the CDR3 is TGTGCCAGCTGTGATTTGATAGCGGGGGGCGCCGATGAGCAGTTCTTC.

This clonotype has at least ten counts. The chain uses TRBV5-1 and TRBJ2-7; no clear D. Germline-derived CDR1 and CDR2 are SGHRS and YFSETQ. The CDR3 has 11 residues. V lost 0 bases and J lost 7, with 5 bases in between. The CDR3 spells CASSLDVEQYF. The DNA for the CDR3 is TGCGCCAGCAGCTTGGATGTGGAGCAGTACTTC.

This clonotype has more than one count but fewer than ten. The chain links TRBV29-1 to TRBJ1-1; TRBD1 matches 7 bases. The V gene end was trimmed by 7 bases and the J gene end by 8 bases; junction bases not matched to a gene: 4. The CDR3 is 10 amino acids. CDR1 SQVTM and CDR2 ANQGSEA come from the germline V gene. The CDR3 loop reads CSGGGREAFF. The CDR3 DNA sequence: TGCAGCGGAGGGGGCAGGGAAGCTTTCTTT.

The chain joins TRBV20-1 to TRBJ1-1, with D hard to call. Per the germline V gene, CDR1 is DFQATT and CDR2 is SNEGSKA (reference sequence). Trimming cost V 0 bases and J 10 bases, with 9 bases left between them. The CDR3 is 11 amino acids. The CDR3 DNA reads as TGCAGTGCTAGAGATCGCCTGTCAGCTTTCTTT. As protein: CSARDRLSAFF.

This clonotype was found many times. The CDR3 loop reads CASSVAPGGNYGYTF. The DNA for the CDR3 is TGTGCCAGCAGCGTAGCACCGGGGGGAAACTATGGCTACACCTTC. The V and J genes are TRBV9 and TRBJ1-2, with D perhaps matching TRBD1 (5 bases). In germline, CDR1 is SGDLS, CDR2 YYNGEE. This CDR3 is built from 15 residues. V was clipped by 0 bases and J by 2 bases, with 11 bases between them.

This clonotype has only a few counts. The chain joins TRBV7-9 to TRBJ2-7; the D call may be TRBD1 or TRBD2 (5 bases each). The CDR3 spans 13 residues. The germline gives CDR1 SEHNR, CDR2 FQNEAQ (reference sequence). V lost 5 bases, J lost 4 bases, and 12 bases lay in between. Here the CDR3 DNA reads TGTGCCAGCAGCCCAGGGACCTTTTACGAGCAGTACTTC. Translation gives CASSPGTFYEQYF.

This clonotype was seen a handful of times. V gene TRBV7-9 combines with J gene TRBJ2-1; TRBD2 matches at 7 bases. The CDR3 covers 18 residues. The V gene end was trimmed by 1 base and the J gene end by 7 bases; junction bases not matched to a gene: 16. The germline V gene encodes CDR1 SEHNR and CDR2 FQNEAQ (reference sequence). This CDR3 reads CASSLGSASGTRFNEQFF. The CDR3 nucleotides are TGTGCCAGCAGCTTAGGGTCGGCGAGCGGGACTCGGTTTAATGAGCAGTTCTTC.

This chain links TRBV5-1 with TRBJ1-1, with a tentative D call TRBD1 (5 bases). With 3 bases removed from V and 0 bases from J, the gap between germline ends came to 9 bases. There are 14 residues in the CDR3. CDR1 SGHRS and CDR2 YFSETQ come from the germline V gene. As DNA, the CDR3 is TGCGCCAGCAGCTGCGGGACGATGAACACTGAAGCTTTCTTT. This translates into CASSCGTMNTEAFF.

The sample holds a few counts of this clonotype. V gene TRBV5-6 combines with J gene TRBJ2-7; the match to TRBD2 covers 8 bases. This CDR3 has 13 residues. Germline CDR1 SGHDT, CDR2 YYEEEE. With 4 bases clipped from V and 5 bases from J, the junction kept 5 bases outside the gene matches. DNA of the CDR3: TGTGCCAGCAGCCCAGGACTAGCAGACGAGCAGTACTTC. Translation: CASSPGLADEQYF. The full variable domain, in which reference TRBV5-6 and TRBJ2-7 provide the parts outside the CDR3, is DAGVTQSPTHLIKTRGQQVTLRCSPKSGHDTVSWYQQALGQGPQFIFQYYEEEERQRGNFPDRFSGHQFPNYSSELNVNALLLGDSALYLCASSPGLADEQYFGPGTRLTVT.

The chain has TRBV4-1 and TRBJ2-1, with 7 nucleotides matching TRBD1. Germline V gene lookup returns CDR1 MGHRA and CDR2 YSYEKL. CDR3 length: 14 amino acids. The CDR3 DNA sequence: TGCGCTACAACCCGGGACAGCTTAATCAATGAGCAGTTCTTC. It encodes CATTRDSLINEQFF.

For this clonotype: A read error may be the cause here, since a much bigger clone is one base away. This chain connects TRBV29-1 to TRBJ2-3; D is undetermined. V was shortened by 3 bases and J by 3 bases, with 7 bases between the two germline ends. The germline V gene encodes CDR1 SQVTM and CDR2 ANQGSEA. CDR3 size: 12 residues. In nucleotides, the CDR3 is TGCAGCGTTGATCGGAGAACAGATACGCAGTATTTT. Translating gives CSVDRRTDTQYF.

This clonotype was found many times. The chain links TRBV5-1 to TRBJ2-7; no clear D gene. Per germline, CDR1 SGHRS and CDR2 YFSETQ. The CDR3 runs to 15 residues. V gave up 0 bases and J gave up 2 bases, with 12 bases separating them. The CDR3 nucleotides read TGCGCCAGCAGCTTGGATCTGGGTGTCACCTACGAGCAGTACTTC. It encodes CASSLDLGVTYEQYF.

This clonotype has ten or more counts. The CDR3 sequence is CSAKSLAGDAYEQYF. CDR3 nucleotides: TGCAGTGCTAAGTCTCTAGCGGGGGACGCATACGAGCAGTACTTC. The gene calls are TRBV20-1 and TRBJ2-7, with 10 bases fitting TRBD2. Germline values: CDR1 DFQATT, CDR2 SNEGSKA (reference sequence). The ends lost 4 bases at V and 4 bases at J; junction bases unmatched: 10. The CDR3 loop spans 15 amino acids.

This clonotype was seen only a few times. The chain has TRBV5-5 and TRBJ2-3; TRBD2 matches 9 bases. Germline CDR1 is SGHKS and CDR2 is YYEKEE (reference sequence). The CDR3 totals 20 residues. The ends lost 4 bases at V and 0 bases at J; junction bases unmatched: 18. The CDR3 is CASSPGKVAGAWLSTDTQYF. DNA for the CDR3: TGTGCCAGCAGCCCCGGGAAGGTAGCGGGAGCTTGGTTGAGCACAGATACGCAGTATTTT.

The V call is TRBV12-3 or TRBV12-4, the J call TRBJ2-7, with a tentative D call TRBD1 (6 bases). The CDR3 spans 14 residues. Trimming took off 5 bases at V and 1 base at J, with 12 bases between the two ends. The CDR3 loop is CASSGYQGSYEQYF. Written as DNA, the CDR3 is TGTGCCAGCAGTGGTTATCAGGGGTCCTACGAGCAGTACTTC.

The rearrangement joins TRBV29-1 to TRBJ1-5; D is unresolved. The CDR3 covers 13 residues. V gave up 0 bases and J gave up 3 bases, with 6 bases separating them. Germline lookup yields CDR1 SQVTM and CDR2 ANQGSEA. DNA of the CDR3: TGCAGCGTTGAAGATGGAACCAATCAGCCCCAGCATTTT. This translates into CSVEDGTNQPQHF. Full variable domain (remainder filled in from reference TRBV29-1 and TRBJ1-5): SAVISQKPSRDICQRGTSLTIQCQVDSQVTMMFWYRQQPGQSLTLIATANQGSEATYESGFVIDKFPISRPNLTFSTLTVSNMSPEDSSIYLCSVEDGTNQPQHFGDGTRLSIL.

This clonotype has ten or more counts. CDR3 loop: CASSGRAYEQYF. CDR3 DNA sequence: TGCGCCAGCAGCGGGAGAGCCTACGAGCAGTACTTC. This sequence joins TRBV5-1 and TRBJ2-7, with D possibly matching TRBD2 (5 bases). Germline lookup yields CDR1 SGHRS and CDR2 YFSETQ. This CDR3 has 12 amino acids. Trimming pared 4 bases from V and 2 bases from J, leaving 7 bases between.

This clonotype was detected ten times or more. The chain joins TRBV15 to TRBJ2-7; 7 bases map to TRBD1. The germline V gene has CDR1 LNHNV and CDR2 YYDKDF (reference sequence). The CDR3 spans 14 residues. V lost 0 bases to trimming and J lost 3 bases; unmatched junction nucleotides: 2. The CDR3 DNA reads as TGTGCCACCAGCAGAGATAACAGGGGCTACGAGCAGTACTTC. Translated, it gives CATSRDNRGYEQYF.

Details on this clonotype: At one of its ends the junction is not consistent with the germline gene, which may arise from a read error. This chain uses TRBV29-1 with TRBJ2-7, with 13 nucleotides matching TRBD2. Germline V gives CDR1 SQVTM, CDR2 ANQGSEA. This CDR3 contains 13 residues. The CDR3 DNA reads TGCAGCGTAGGGACTAGCGGGGCCTACGGGCAGGACTTC. Its translation: CSVGTSGAYGQDF.

Points on this clonotype: A single base separates this from a much larger clone, so it may be a read error. The rearrangement joins TRBV27 to TRBJ2-7; 7 bases fit TRBD1. Germline assignment: CDR1 MNHEY and CDR2 SMNVEV (reference sequence). This CDR3 is built from 15 residues. The J segment lost 3 bases and the V segment lost 3 bases, leaving 8 bases of the junction unmatched. Here the CDR3 DNA reads TGTGCCAGCAGTTTCCGGGACAGACCGTTCTACGAGCAGTACTTC. Amino acids: CASSFRDRPFYEQYF.

Many counts were recorded for this clonotype. V is TRBV12-3 or TRBV12-4 and J is TRBJ2-3, with a weak D call TRBD2 (6 bases). This CDR3 has 14 residues. V lost 5 bases to trimming and J lost 6 bases, with 15 bases between them. CDR3 residues: CASSASLASDTQYF. The DNA for the CDR3 is TGTGCCAGCAGTGCCAGCCTAGCGTCTGATACGCAGTATTTT.

This clonotype was seen a handful of times. The chain recombines TRBV7-8 with TRBJ2-1, with 16 nucleotides matching TRBD2. CDR1 is SGHVS, CDR2 FQNEAQ, per germline. J was trimmed by 5 bases and V by 2 bases; bases with no gene match: 9. The CDR3 sequence is 19 residues long. DNA of the CDR3: TGTGCCAGCAGCTTATCCAAGGGACTAGCGGGAGGGGAGAACAATGAGCAGTTCTTC. Translating gives CASSLSKGLAGGENNEQFF.

The chain uses TRBV11-2 and TRBJ1-3, with no clear D. The CDR3 runs 11 residues. V gave up 5 bases and J gave up 8 bases, with 7 bases separating them. Germline V lookup: CDR1 SGHAT, CDR2 FQNNGV. Here the CDR3 reads CASSPLDTIYF. The CDR3 bases are TGTGCCAGCAGCCCATTGGACACCATATATTTT.

This rearrangement joins TRBV28 to TRBJ1-5; D is possibly TRBD1 (5 bases). Germline values: CDR1 MDHEN, CDR2 SYDVKM. The CDR3 is 12 residues long. Trimming cost V 9 bases and J 1 base, with 7 bases left between them. CDR3 in DNA: TGTGCCAGTCGGGGGAGCAATCAGCCCCAGCATTTT. Translation: CASRGSNQPQHF.

The rearrangement joins TRBV15 to TRBJ1-2, with a weak D call TRBD1 (5 bases). The V gene lost 0 bases and the J gene lost 4 bases, with 9 bases spanning the gap. The CDR3 covers 14 residues. Germline-derived CDR1 and CDR2 are LNHNV and YYDKDF (reference sequence). The DNA for the CDR3 is TGTGCCACCAGCAGAGATGTGGGGGTCTATGGCTACACCTTC. Amino acid sequence: CATSRDVGVYGYTF.

This clonotype was detected ten times or more. J is TRBJ2-3 and V is TRBV5-1; D gene ambiguous. CDR3 size: 13 residues. Germline CDR1 reads SGHRS; CDR2 reads YFSETQ. V was shortened by 0 bases and J by 6 bases, with 8 bases between the two germline ends. The CDR3 sequence is CASSLDPSDTQYF. CDR3 DNA sequence: TGCGCCAGCAGCTTGGACCCTTCGGATACGCAGTATTTT.

This clonotype was observed a few times. The chain's CDR3 is CASSMGRDRDLEQYF. In DNA form, the CDR3 reads TGTGCCAGCAGCATGGGCCGGGACAGGGACCTCGAGCAGTACTTC. The gene calls are TRBV9 and TRBJ2-7; the match to TRBD1 covers 9 bases. CDR1 is SGDLS and CDR2 is YYNGEE in the germline V gene. V gave up 4 bases and J gave up 6 bases; unmatched junction bases: 11. The CDR3 runs 15 residues.